The clone carrying this T cell receptor (beta chain) appeared many times. What it binds is not known. The record originates from a study of T cell repertoires in cytomegalovirus infection. Looking at the study overall: Matching HLA type, along with CMV infection, was indicated by public TCR beta signatures. The study, taken as a whole, reports: Carriage of CMV together with the relevant HLA was identifiable through cumulative public TCR beta family frequency. HLA-C-restricted, CMV-specific TCR beta clonotypes were dominant ex vivo.

The V gene lost 1 base and the J gene lost 2 bases, with 14 bases spanning the gap. Germline V lookup: CDR1 SGHVS, CDR2 FNYEAQ. The length of the CDR3 is 16 residues. In TCRdb, the reads were re-called with MiXCR into one record per CDR3 protein. The sample has over 300,000 distinct CDR3 sequences, 9.5% seen once. The receptor was derived from a human donor in good health (CMV status not recorded). Some clones in this sample may be carry-over from other donors' samples. This chain uses TRBV7-6 with TRBJ2-5, with TRBD2 as a possible D gene (5 bases). The material sequenced was PBMCs. The CDR3 reads CASSLGVASWQETQYF. The CDR3 nucleotides read TGTGCCAGCAGCTTAGGAGTGGCTAGCTGGCAAGAGACCCAGTACTTC.